This T cell receptor beta chain was sequenced for a study of technical replicates of blood from a few donors (TCRdb year 2017). Measured from the cysteine to the phenylalanine, the CDR3 is 13 residues long. This entry keeps only the CDR3 DNA: 39 bases, framed from base 1. CDR1 and CDR2 (MNHNS, SASEGT) derive from the germline V gene. V loses 4 bases of germline sequence and J loses 5 bases, and the interval between the two ends is 9 bases. As for this clone: Its specific antigen is unknown. Per-nucleotide qualities are absent, and no much larger clonotype sits a single base away.

Receptor libraries were prepared by the immunoSEQ multiplex PCR assay. As stored in TCRdb, this immuneACCESS dataset retains in-frame rearrangements with V and J assigned. A fraction of the clones does not appear; measured against another copy, unresolved V genes explain less than half of the discrepancy, and the remainder lacks a known reason. This sample gives about 66,000 clones in total; roughly 90% of them show up just once. The biggest ten clones account for 4.6% of the sample. This sequence was found in a human donor in good health. Some clones in this sample may be carry-over from other donors' samples. The chain was built from TRBV6-1 and TRBJ1-5; the D gene cannot be named for sure. Sequencing was done on a sample of PBMCs. The nucleotide sequence reads as follows: TGTGCCAGCAGTGGAACTGGAGATCAGCCCCAGCATTTT. Translation gives CASSGTGDQPQHF.